The present TCR beta chain was sequenced within a study of blood T cell repertoires in COVID-19. The wider study: Whether acute or convalescent, the COVID-19 samples came from the United States, Italy and Spain. T cells, B-cell-depleted T cells, or PBMCs supplied cDNA or gDNA.

This CDR3 is built from 16 residues. Germline values: CDR1 SQVTM, CDR2 ANQGSEA. Remarks on this clone: The junction departs from germline at one end; a sequencing error may be responsible.

TCRdb's copy holds only in-frame clones and misses some; the assay was immunoSEQ multiplex PCR. The repertoire holds approximately 150,000 clones, with just over 90% as singletons. This sequence originates from a man between 18 and 35 years old with COVID-19, enrolled during active disease. The J gene is TRBJ1-4, the V gene TRBV29-1; D is perhaps TRBD1 (5 bases). Sequencing was performed on peripheral blood. The CDR3 loop reads CSVANPQGGSNEKLLF. CDR3 DNA: TGCAGCGTTGCCAACCCCCAGGGCGGTAGTAATGAAAAACTGCTTTTT.